The clone carrying this T cell receptor (beta chain) turned up a few times. Its antigen is not known. These data belong to a study of T-cell memory formation after mild COVID-19. Overall study results and limits: Pre-infection memory harbored some responding clones, suggesting cross-reactive memory joined. Day 15 to 85 contracting clones showed balanced CD4/CD8; day 15 to 37 expanders favored CD4+.

TCRdb called the 5' RACE reads again in MiXCR, with one record for every CDR3 protein. Here the sample spans 170,000 or so distinct CDR3 sequences, roughly 30% being singletons. Germline V CDR1 and CDR2: LGHNA, YNFKEQ. The V gene lost 3 bases and the J gene lost 6 bases, with 9 bases spanning the gap. The CDR3 sequence is 12 residues long. This receptor was taken from an adult woman who had mild COVID-19 (a few samples of this study predate the infection). Cell type and time point are not known. The chain links TRBV4-2 to TRBJ2-7; D is undetermined. Sample: PBMCs or a T cell subset sorted from them (not recorded which). Written as DNA, the CDR3 is TGTGCCAGCAGCCACCTCAGAGGCGAGCAGTACTTC. Its protein product is CASSHLRGEQYF.